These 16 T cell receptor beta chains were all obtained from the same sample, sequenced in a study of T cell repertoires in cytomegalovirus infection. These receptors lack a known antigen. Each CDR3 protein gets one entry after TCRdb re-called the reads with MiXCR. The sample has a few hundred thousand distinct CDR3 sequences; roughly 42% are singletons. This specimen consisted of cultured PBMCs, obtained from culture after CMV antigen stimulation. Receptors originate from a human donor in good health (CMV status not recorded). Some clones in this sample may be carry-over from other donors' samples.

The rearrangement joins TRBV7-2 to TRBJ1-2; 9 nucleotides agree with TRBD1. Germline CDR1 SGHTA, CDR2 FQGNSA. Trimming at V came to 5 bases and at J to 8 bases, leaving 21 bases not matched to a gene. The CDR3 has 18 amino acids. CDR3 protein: CASSPSGTGYLLGDGYTF. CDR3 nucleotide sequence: TGTGCCAGCAGCCCCTCCGGGACAGGGTACCTCCTGGGGGACGGCTACACCTTC.

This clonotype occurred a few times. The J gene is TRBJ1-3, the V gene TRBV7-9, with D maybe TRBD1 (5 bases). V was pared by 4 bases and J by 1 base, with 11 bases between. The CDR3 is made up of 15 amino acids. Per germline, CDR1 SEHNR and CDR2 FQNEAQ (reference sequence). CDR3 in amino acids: CASSSFKGSGNTIYF. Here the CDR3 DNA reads TGTGCCAGCAGCTCGTTCAAGGGGTCTGGAAACACCATATATTTT.

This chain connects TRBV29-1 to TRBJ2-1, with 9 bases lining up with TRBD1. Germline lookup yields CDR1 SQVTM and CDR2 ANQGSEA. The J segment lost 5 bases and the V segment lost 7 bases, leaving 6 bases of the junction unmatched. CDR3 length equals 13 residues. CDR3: CSGGGQGDNEQFF. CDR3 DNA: TGCAGCGGGGGGGGACAGGGAGACAATGAGCAGTTCTTC.

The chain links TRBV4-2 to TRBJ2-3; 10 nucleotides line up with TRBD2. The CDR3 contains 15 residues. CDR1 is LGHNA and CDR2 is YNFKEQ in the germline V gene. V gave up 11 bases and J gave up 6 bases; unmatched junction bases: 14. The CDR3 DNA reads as TGTGCCGCCGGGGGGCTAGCGGGGGACCACGATACGCAGTATTTT. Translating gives CAAGGLAGDHDTQYF.

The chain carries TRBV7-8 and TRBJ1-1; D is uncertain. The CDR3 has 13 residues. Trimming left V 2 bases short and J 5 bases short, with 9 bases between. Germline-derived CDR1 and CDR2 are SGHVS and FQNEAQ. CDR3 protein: CASSLIAETEAFF. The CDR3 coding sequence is TGTGCCAGCAGCTTAATTGCGGAGACTGAAGCTTTCTTT.

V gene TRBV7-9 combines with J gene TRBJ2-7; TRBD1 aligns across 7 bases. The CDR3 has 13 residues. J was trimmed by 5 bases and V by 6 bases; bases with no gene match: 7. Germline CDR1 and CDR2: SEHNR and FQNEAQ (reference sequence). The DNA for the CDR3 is TGTGCCAGCAGGGCAGGGGGAGTCCACGAGCAGTACTTC. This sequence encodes CASRAGGVHEQYF.

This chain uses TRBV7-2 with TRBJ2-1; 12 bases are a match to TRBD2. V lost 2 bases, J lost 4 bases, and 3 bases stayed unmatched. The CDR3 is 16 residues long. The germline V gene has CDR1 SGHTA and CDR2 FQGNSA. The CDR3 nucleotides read TGTGCCAGCAGCTTATATGGACTAGCGGGGTACAATGAGCAGTTCTTC. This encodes CASSLYGLAGYNEQFF.

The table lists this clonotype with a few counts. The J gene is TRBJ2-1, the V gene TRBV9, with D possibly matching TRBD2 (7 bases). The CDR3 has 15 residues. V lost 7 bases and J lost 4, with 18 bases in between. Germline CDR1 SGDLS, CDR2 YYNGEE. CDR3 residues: CASGGASGAYNEQFF. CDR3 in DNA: TGTGCCAGCGGGGGGGCTAGCGGAGCGTACAATGAGCAGTTCTTC.

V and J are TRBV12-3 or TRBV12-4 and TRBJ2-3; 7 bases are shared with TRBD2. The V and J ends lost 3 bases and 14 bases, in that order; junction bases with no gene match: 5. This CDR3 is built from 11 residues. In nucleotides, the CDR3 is TGTGCCAGCAGTTTCGGGGGGATTGGGTATTTT. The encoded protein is CASSFGGIGYF.

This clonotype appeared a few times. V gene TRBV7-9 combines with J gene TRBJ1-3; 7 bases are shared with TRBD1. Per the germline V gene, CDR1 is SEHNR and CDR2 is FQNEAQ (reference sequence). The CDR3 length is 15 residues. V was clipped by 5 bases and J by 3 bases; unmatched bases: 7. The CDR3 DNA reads TGTGCCAGCAGCCCGACAGGGCTCAGTGGAAACACCATATATTTT. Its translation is CASSPTGLSGNTIYF.

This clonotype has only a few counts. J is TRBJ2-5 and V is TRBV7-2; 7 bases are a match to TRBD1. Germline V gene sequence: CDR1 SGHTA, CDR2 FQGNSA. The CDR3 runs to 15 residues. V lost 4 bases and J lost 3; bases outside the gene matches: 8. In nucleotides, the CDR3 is TGTGCCAGCAGCTCTTTACTAGACAGGGAAGAGACCCAGTACTTC. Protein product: CASSSLLDREETQYF.

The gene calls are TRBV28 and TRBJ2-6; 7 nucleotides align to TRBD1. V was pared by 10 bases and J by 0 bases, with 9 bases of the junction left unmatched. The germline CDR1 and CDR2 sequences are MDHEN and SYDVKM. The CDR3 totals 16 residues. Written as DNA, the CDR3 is TGTGCCACCTGTAGGGACAGTCCCTCTGGGGCCAACGTCCTGACTTTC. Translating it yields CATCRDSPSGANVLTF.

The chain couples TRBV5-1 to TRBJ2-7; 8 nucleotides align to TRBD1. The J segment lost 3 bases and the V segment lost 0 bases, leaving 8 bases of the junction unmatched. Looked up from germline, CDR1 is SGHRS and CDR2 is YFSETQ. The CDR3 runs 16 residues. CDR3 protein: CASSLGWGQANYEQYF. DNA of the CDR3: TGCGCCAGCAGCTTGGGATGGGGACAGGCAAACTACGAGCAGTACTTC.

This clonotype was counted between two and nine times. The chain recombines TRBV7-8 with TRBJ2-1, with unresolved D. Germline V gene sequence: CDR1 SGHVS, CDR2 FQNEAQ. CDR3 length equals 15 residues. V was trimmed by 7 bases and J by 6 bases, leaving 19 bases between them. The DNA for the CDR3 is TGTGCCAGCACCCCGGGCCGGTGGCTTTTCAATGAGCAGTTCTTC. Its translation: CASTPGRWLFNEQFF.

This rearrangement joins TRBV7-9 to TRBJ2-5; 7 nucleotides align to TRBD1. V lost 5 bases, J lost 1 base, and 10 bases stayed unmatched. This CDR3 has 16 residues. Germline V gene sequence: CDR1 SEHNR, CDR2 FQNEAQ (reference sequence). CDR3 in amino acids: CASSPPDRDSQETQYF. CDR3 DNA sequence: TGTGCCAGCAGCCCCCCGGACCGGGACAGCCAAGAGACCCAGTACTTC.

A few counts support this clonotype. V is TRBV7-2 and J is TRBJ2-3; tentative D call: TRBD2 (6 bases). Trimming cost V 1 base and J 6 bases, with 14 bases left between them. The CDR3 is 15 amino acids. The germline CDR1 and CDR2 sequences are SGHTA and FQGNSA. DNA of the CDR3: TGTGCCAGCAGCTTAGATGCGGGGAGTTTGGATACGCAGTATTTT. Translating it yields CASSLDAGSLDTQYF.